These 31 T cell receptor beta chains came from one sample sequenced in a study of T cell changes during pregnancy in multiple sclerosis (dated by TCRdb to between 2018 and 2021). Library method: the immunoSEQ multiplex PCR assay. What TCRdb holds here is the immuneACCESS table cut down to in-frame rearrangements. Part of the clones is not present; checked against another copy, under half of the missing clones reflect an unresolved V gene, and the others are unexplained. In all, the sample holds approximately 130,000 clones, and 93% of those were seen once. 6.2% of the sample is taken by the ten largest. The specimen comprised peripheral blood, sampled before pregnancy. These receptors were collected from a female donor with multiple sclerosis, enrolled in a pregnancy study.

The rearrangement uses TRBV18 and TRBJ2-7, with a weak D call TRBD1 (6 bases). This CDR3 contains 14 residues. Germline values: CDR1 KGHSH, CDR2 LQKENI. V was cut by 5 bases and J by 1 base, with 12 bases left in between. The CDR3: CASSYGTPSYEQYF. DNA of the CDR3: TGTGCCAGCTCATACGGGACACCTTCCTACGAGCAGTACTTC.

The chain has TRBV7-2 and TRBJ1-1; D remains unclear. The CDR3 extends over 16 amino acids. The V end was cut by 2 bases, the J end by 0 bases, with 13 bases between. CDR1 SGHTA and CDR2 FQGNSA come from the germline V gene. DNA of the CDR3: TGTGCCAGCAGCTTAATTACCCGCGGGGTGAACACTGAAGCTTTCTTT. Translating it yields CASSLITRGVNTEAFF.

This chain uses TRBV6-6 with TRBJ2-5; 9 bases line up with TRBD2. The germline V gene encodes CDR1 MNHNY and CDR2 SVGAGI (reference sequence). The CDR3 is 16 residues long. V dropped 2 bases and J dropped 4; count of bases not matched to a gene: 8. The CDR3 DNA is TGTGCCAGCAGTTACCTGGCTAGCGGGGAGGGAGAGACCCAGTACTTC. Translated: CASSYLASGEGETQYF.

V and J are TRBV7-9 and TRBJ2-7; D is perhaps TRBD1 (6 bases). The CDR3 totals 14 residues. V lost 5 bases and J lost 2, with 13 bases in between. Germline CDR1 reads SEHNR; CDR2 reads FQNEAQ (reference sequence). CDR3: CASSPLTGPYEQYF. Written as DNA, the CDR3 is TGTGCCAGCAGCCCCCTGACAGGACCCTACGAGCAGTACTTC.

The CDR3 DNA reads TGTGCCAGCAAAATACAGCCATATGAAAACACTGAAGCTTTCTTT. It is translated as CASKIQPYENTEAFF. J is TRBJ1-1 and V is TRBV6-1; D ambiguous. The CDR3 runs to 15 residues. With 7 bases removed from V and 2 bases from J, the gap between germline ends came to 17 bases. Germline V CDR1 and CDR2: MNHNS, SASEGT.

The CDR3 sequence is CASTSREQYF. Written as DNA, the CDR3 is TGTGCCAGCACCTCGCGGGAGCAGTACTTC. The V gene is TRBV11-3, the J gene TRBJ2-7; D unresolved. From germline, CDR1 is SGHNT and CDR2 YENEEA. The CDR3 length is 10 residues. V was shortened by 7 bases and J by 7 bases, with 8 bases between the two germline ends.

The chain carries TRBV27 and TRBJ1-1; no firm D call. The CDR3 contains 16 residues. Germline lookup yields CDR1 MNHEY and CDR2 SMNVEV (reference sequence). The ends were cut back, 4 bases at V and 0 bases at J, with 15 bases in the middle. The CDR3 region is CASSSSLGLMNTEAFF. In DNA, the CDR3 is TGTGCCAGCAGTTCCTCCCTAGGACTCATGAACACTGAAGCTTTCTTT.

J is TRBJ1-2 and V is TRBV5-6; D is undetermined. Per germline, CDR1 SGHDT and CDR2 YYEEEE. This CDR3 has 13 residues. The V end lost 1 base, the J end lost 8 bases, and 12 bases lay between the germline ends. CDR3 nucleotides: TGTGCCAGCAGCTTGCGGAGGATAGGGGGCTACACCTTC. It translates to CASSLRRIGGYTF.

This clone has just one count. The chain employs TRBV30 and TRBJ1-5; perhaps TRBD1 as D (5 bases). The germline V gene has CDR1 GTSNPN and CDR2 SVGIG (reference sequence). Trimming pared 0 bases from V and 7 bases from J, leaving 13 bases between. CDR3 length equals 14 residues. Here the CDR3 DNA reads TGTGCCTGGAGTGTACGGCGGGGGGTGCAGCCCCAGCATTTT. It codes for CAWSVRRGVQPQHF.

V and J are TRBV28 and TRBJ1-1, with D possibly being TRBD1 (6 bases). Trimming stripped 3 bases from V and 3 bases from J, with 14 bases between. The CDR3 sequence is 15 residues long. Germline lookup yields CDR1 MDHEN and CDR2 SYDVKM. The CDR3 nucleotides read TGTGCCAGCAGTTTTCAACAGGGATGGGACACTGAAGCTTTCTTT. It is translated as CASSFQQGWDTEAFF.

The gene calls are TRBV28 and TRBJ2-2; 7 positions agree with TRBD2. The CDR3 extends over 15 amino acids. Trimming removed 8 bases from V and 0 bases from J; junction bases left unmatched: 6. Germline loops: CDR1 MDHEN, CDR2 SYDVKM. CDR3 DNA: TGTGCCAGCCTACTAGCGAGGGCGAACACCGGGGAGCTGTTTTTT. This sequence encodes CASLLARANTGELFF.

This chain joins TRBV9 and TRBJ2-1; TRBD1 matches 9 bases. Germline CDR1 SGDLS, CDR2 YYNGEE. The length of the CDR3 is 15 residues. Unmatched junction bases numbered 5, after V lost 0 bases and J lost 7 bases. This chain's CDR3 is CASSVGDRVENEQFF. DNA for the CDR3: TGTGCCAGCAGCGTAGGGGACAGGGTTGAAAATGAGCAGTTCTTC. Full variable domain (outside the CDR3, taken from reference TRBV9 and TRBJ2-1): DSGVTQTPKHLITATGQRVTLRCSPRSGDLSVYWYQQSLDQGLQFLIQYYNGEERAKGNILERFSAQQFPDLHSELNLSSLELGDSALYFCASSVGDRVENEQFFGPGTRLTVL.

This clone was detected only once. Here the CDR3 DNA reads TGTGCCAGCAGCTTGGGGGGGGGCTATGGCTACACCTTC. Translating it yields CASSLGGGYGYTF. J is TRBJ1-2 and V is TRBV5-5; a weak D match, TRBD1 (5 bases). There are 13 residues in the CDR3. Trimming took off 0 bases at V and 4 bases at J, with 7 bases between the two ends. Germline V gives CDR1 SGHKS, CDR2 YYEKEE (reference sequence).

The chain is built from TRBV7-3 and TRBJ2-3, with 7 bases aligning to TRBD1. Germline values: CDR1 SGHTA, CDR2 FQGTGA. V dropped 5 bases and J dropped 1; count of bases not matched to a gene: 9. This CDR3 contains 16 residues. The CDR3 DNA sequence: TGTGCCAGCAGCAGACGAACCGGGACAGGCACAGATACGCAGTATTTT. As protein: CASSRRTGTGTDTQYF. The whole variable domain, filled in from reference TRBV7-3 and TRBJ2-3, reads GAGVSQTPSNKVTEKGKYVELRCDPISGHTALYWYRQSLGQGPEFLIYFQGTGAADDSGLPNDRFFAVRPEGSVSTLKIQRTERGDSAVYLCASSRRTGTGTDTQYFGPGTRLTVL.

This chain uses TRBV19 with TRBJ1-1, with 9 positions matching TRBD1. CDR1 and CDR2 (germline): LNHDA, SQIVND (reference sequence). The CDR3 has 15 residues. The junction had 8 bases not matched to a gene; V was cut back by 5 bases and J by 4 bases. The CDR3 sequence: CASSVHRGHFTEAFF. The CDR3 region has the DNA TGTGCCAGTAGTGTTCACAGGGGGCATTTCACTGAAGCTTTCTTT.

This clone was observed once. CDR3 sequence: CASSEAGNYGYTF. As DNA, the CDR3 is TGTGCCAGCAGTGAGGCAGGGAACTATGGCTACACCTTC. The chain is built from TRBV2 and TRBJ1-2, with a tentative D call TRBD1 (5 bases). This CDR3 is built from 13 residues. In germline, CDR1 is SNHLY, CDR2 FYNNEI. Trimming removed 3 bases at V and 2 bases at J, with 7 bases between.

The J gene is TRBJ2-3, the V gene TRBV14; TRBD1 is a possible D gene (6 bases). With 0 bases removed from V and 5 bases from J, the gap between germline ends came to 12 bases. The CDR3 has 15 amino acids. Germline loops: CDR1 SGHDN, CDR2 FVKESK. For the CDR3, the DNA is TGTGCCAGCAGCCAAGATGGGCAGGGGAAAGATACGCAGTATTTT. This encodes CASSQDGQGKDTQYF.

The J gene is TRBJ1-2, the V gene TRBV20-1; D gene ambiguous. There are 11 residues in the CDR3. Germline V gives CDR1 DFQATT, CDR2 SNEGSKA (reference sequence). Trimming took off 4 bases at V and 5 bases at J, with 8 bases between the two ends. As DNA, the CDR3 is TGCAGTGCTATACAGAATTATGGCTACACCTTC. This sequence encodes CSAIQNYGYTF.

The chain has TRBV5-5 and TRBJ2-6, with D unresolved. The CDR3 loop spans 16 amino acids. V shed 4 bases and J shed 0 bases, with 11 bases lying between them. Germline CDR1 and CDR2: SGHKS and YYEKEE (reference sequence). CDR3 sequence: CASSLDAGSGANVLTF. In nucleotides, the CDR3 is TGTGCCAGCAGCCTGGACGCAGGCTCTGGGGCCAACGTCCTGACTTTC.

The genes are TRBV7-9 and TRBJ2-2; D perhaps matches TRBD1 (6 bases). Trimming removed 4 bases at V and 2 bases at J, with 17 bases between. Germline CDR1 and CDR2: SEHNR and FQNEAQ (reference sequence). This CDR3 comprises 17 residues. CDR3 residues: CASSSETHRANTGELFF. The CDR3 nucleotides read TGTGCCAGCAGCTCAGAAACACACAGGGCCAACACCGGGGAGCTGTTTTTT.

The V gene is TRBV7-9, the J gene TRBJ2-5; 16 bases are shared with TRBD2. Unmatched junction bases numbered 2, after V lost 5 bases and J lost 2 bases. The CDR3 is made up of 16 amino acids. Germline-derived CDR1 and CDR2 are SEHNR and FQNEAQ (reference sequence). The CDR3 is CASSMGLAGGQETQYF. CDR3 DNA sequence: TGTGCCAGCAGCATGGGACTAGCGGGAGGGCAAGAGACCCAGTACTTC.

The chain uses TRBV7-5 and TRBJ2-7; TRBD2, as called in the table, went unchecked against the DNA. TRBV7-5 is recorded as a pseudogene. This CDR3 spans 17 amino acids. The CDR3 region is CVRSLKGGRGTAYEQYF. Here the CDR3 DNA reads TGTGTCAGAAGCTTAAAGGGAGGGCGTGGCACAGCCTACGAGCAGTACTTC.

The chain has TRBV2 and TRBJ2-7; D is possibly TRBD2 (7 bases). Germline V gives CDR1 SNHLY, CDR2 FYNNEI. The CDR3 totals 17 residues. Trimming took off 1 base at V and 2 bases at J, with 18 bases between the two ends. CDR3 DNA sequence: TGTGCCAGCAGTGAAGGAACCGGGGGGCTTGGGGCCTACGAGCAGTACTTC. It specifies CASSEGTGGLGAYEQYF. Full variable domain (missing parts from reference TRBV2 and TRBJ2-7): EPEVTQTPSHQVTQMGQEVILRCVPISNHLYFYWYRQILGQKVEFLVSFYNNEISEKSEIFDDQFSVERPDGSNFTLKIRSTKLEDSAMYFCASSEGTGGLGAYEQYFGPGTRLTVT.

The count of this clone is one. The chain has TRBV13 and TRBJ2-1, with a weak D call TRBD1 (6 bases). This CDR3 region has 16 residues. V lost 0 bases, J lost 2 bases, and 11 bases lay in between. Germline V gene lookup returns CDR1 PRHDT and CDR2 FYEKMQ (reference sequence). The CDR3 is CASSLGGQGPYNEQFF. The CDR3 region has the DNA TGTGCCAGCAGCTTAGGTGGGCAGGGGCCCTACAATGAGCAGTTCTTC. Full variable domain (outside the CDR3, taken from reference TRBV13 and TRBJ2-1): AAGVIQSPRHLIKEKRETATLKCYPIPRHDTVYWYQQGPGQDPQFLISFYEKMQSDKGSIPDRFSAQQFSDYHSELNMSSLELGDSALYFCASSLGGQGPYNEQFFGPGTRLTVL.

The chain joins TRBV12-5 to TRBJ2-3; D is undetermined. Germline CDR1 reads LGHNT; CDR2 reads FRNRAP. The CDR3 is 12 residues long. The V end lost 6 bases, the J end lost 5 bases, and 9 bases lay between the germline ends. This CDR3 is CASGIHRDTQYF. The CDR3 nucleotides read TGTGCTAGTGGCATCCACAGAGATACGCAGTATTTT.

The gene calls are TRBV19 and TRBJ1-1; 8 positions match TRBD1. V lost 5 bases, J lost 4 bases, and 6 bases stayed unmatched. CDR1 and CDR2 (germline): LNHDA, SQIVND (reference sequence). There are 14 residues in the CDR3. DNA of the CDR3: TGTGCCAGTAGTGGACAGGGATGGGCCACTGAAGCTTTCTTT. Its translation: CASSGQGWATEAFF.

V gene TRBV30 combines with J gene TRBJ2-1, with D unresolved. CDR1 GTSNPN and CDR2 SVGIG come from the germline V gene (reference sequence). The CDR3 spans 13 residues. The V end was cut by 2 bases, the J end by 5 bases, with 10 bases between. The CDR3 nucleotides are TGTGCCTGGAGTCTGGGCAGTCACAATGAGCAGTTCTTC. Its translation: CAWSLGSHNEQFF.

The chain has TRBV29-1 and TRBJ2-2; no definite D call. The CDR3 runs 12 residues. Germline values: CDR1 SQVTM, CDR2 ANQGSEA. The V end lost 3 bases, the J end lost 2 bases, and 4 bases lay between the germline ends. CDR3: CSVERNTGELFF. CDR3 coding DNA: TGCAGCGTTGAGCGTAACACCGGGGAGCTGTTTTTT.

The rearrangement uses TRBV7-3 and TRBJ2-2; no clear D. This CDR3 has 14 residues. The V gene lost 5 bases and the J gene lost 2 bases, with 9 bases spanning the gap. Germline V gene lookup returns CDR1 SGHTA and CDR2 FQGTGA. The CDR3 DNA reads as TGTGCCAGCAGCGTCGGTAGTAACACCGGGGAGCTGTTTTTT. Translating gives CASSVGSNTGELFF.

The rearrangement uses TRBV2 and TRBJ2-1; TRBD1 matches at 8 bases. V lost 5 bases, J lost 6 bases, and 9 bases stayed unmatched. The V gene's germline CDR1 is SNHLY and CDR2 FYNNEI. CDR3 size: 15 residues. The DNA for the CDR3 is TGTGCCAGCAGTCCCGGACAGGGAGCTCGCAATGAGCAGTTCTTC. This encodes CASSPGQGARNEQFF.

The rearrangement uses TRBV11-2 and TRBJ2-2; no definite D call. Germline assignment: CDR1 SGHAT and CDR2 FQNNGV. V was trimmed by 2 bases and J by 4 bases, leaving 11 bases between them. The CDR3 is made up of 15 amino acids. CDR3 loop: CASSLLEQLTGELFF. The CDR3 bases are TGTGCCAGCAGCTTACTGGAACAGCTCACCGGGGAGCTGTTTTTT.